The source of this TCR beta chain is a study of cytomegalovirus exposure and HLA in healthy donors. PCR employed 60 Vbeta and 13 Jbeta primers. Sequenced by immunoSEQ multiplex PCR; TCRdb stores in-frame clones only, minus some. This table holds 150,000 to 200,000 clones. About this clone: Its antigen is still unknown.

Whole-study results and caveats: Analysis was performed later, and it showed HLA-associated TCR beta chains to be more clonally expanded than equally common others.

Sequences were obtained from PBMCs. This clonotype was sampled from a woman aged 60-70 years in good health and CMV-seronegative.

CDR3 amino acids: CASSPGQGVTEAFF. Written as DNA, the CDR3 is TGTGCCAGCTCACCCGGACAGGGTGTCACTGAAGCTTTCTTT. This sequence joins TRBV18 and TRBJ1-1; 8 positions match TRBD1. The length of the CDR3 is 14 residues. Per germline, CDR1 KGHSH and CDR2 LQKENI. Losses at the gene ends were 3 bases for V and 4 bases for J; bases not matched to a gene: 4.